The T cell receptor (beta chain) described here comes from a study of CD8+CD57+ T cells in acquired aplastic anemia. About the research overall: Sorted CD4+ and CD8+ cells gave an average of around 3.1 ug of DNA. Broader study findings: A set of twenty-nine CD8+ CDR3 sequences was shared between patients and controls, and these sequences appeared highly expressed in patients.

Germline loops: CDR1 SGHRS, CDR2 YFSETQ. Trimming pared 1 base from V and 0 bases from J, leaving 7 bases between. CDR3 length equals 14 residues. It was genomic DNA that served as the template for profiling TCR beta VDJ and CDR3. TCRdb itself ran the reads through MiXCR, one entry per CDR3 protein. Found here are 190,000 or so distinct CDR3 sequences, roughly half of them singletons; the top ten hold about 1.8%. At least ten counts were recorded for this clonotype. Its antigen is not known. Flow cytometry had shown expanded CD8+CD57+ cells in the patients chosen for sequencing. As a group, the patients uniformly had severe acquired aplastic anemia. No patient had been given any therapy when blood was sampled.

The V call is TRBV5-1, the J call TRBJ1-1, with unresolved D. The clonotype originates from a human donor with aplastic anemia. Sequencing input: sorted CD4+, CD8+, or CD8+CD57+ T cells (not recorded which) from PBMCs. Here the CDR3 DNA reads TGCGCCAGCAGCTTGACAGTTATGAACACTGAAGCTTTCTTT. This gives the protein CASSLTVMNTEAFF.